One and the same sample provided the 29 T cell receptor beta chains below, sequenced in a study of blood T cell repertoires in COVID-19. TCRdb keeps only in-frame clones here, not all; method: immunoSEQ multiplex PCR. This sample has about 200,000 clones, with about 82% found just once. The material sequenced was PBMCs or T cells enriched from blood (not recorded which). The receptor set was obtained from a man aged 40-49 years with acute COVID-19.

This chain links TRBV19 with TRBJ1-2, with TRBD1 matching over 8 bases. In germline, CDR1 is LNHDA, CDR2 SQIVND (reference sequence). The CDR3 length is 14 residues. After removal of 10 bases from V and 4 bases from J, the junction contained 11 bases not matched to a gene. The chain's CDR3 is CATNLQGAFYGYTF. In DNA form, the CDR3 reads TGTGCCACCAACCTTCAGGGGGCATTCTATGGCTACACCTTC.

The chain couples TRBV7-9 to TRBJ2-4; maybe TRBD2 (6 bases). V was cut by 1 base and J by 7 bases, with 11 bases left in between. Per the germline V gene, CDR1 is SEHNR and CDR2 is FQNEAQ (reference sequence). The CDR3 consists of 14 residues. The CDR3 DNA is TGTGCCAGCAGCTTAGAAGGAGGGATCAACATTCAGTACTTC. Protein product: CASSLEGGINIQYF.

The CDR3 here is CASSEGDRGGQPQHF. For the CDR3, the DNA is TGTGCCAGCAGTGAGGGAGACAGGGGAGGTCAGCCCCAGCATTTT. This rearrangement joins TRBV6-4 to TRBJ1-5, with 8 bases identical to TRBD1. Unmatched junction bases numbered 7, after V lost 3 bases and J lost 6 bases. Germline CDR1 MRHNA, CDR2 SNTAGT. This CDR3 is built from 15 residues.

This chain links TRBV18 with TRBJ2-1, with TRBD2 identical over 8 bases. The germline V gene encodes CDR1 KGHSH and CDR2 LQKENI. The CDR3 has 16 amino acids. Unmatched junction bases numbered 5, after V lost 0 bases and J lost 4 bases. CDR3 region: CASSPPSGGRYNEQFF. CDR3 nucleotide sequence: TGTGCCAGCTCACCACCATCGGGAGGGCGGTACAATGAGCAGTTCTTC.

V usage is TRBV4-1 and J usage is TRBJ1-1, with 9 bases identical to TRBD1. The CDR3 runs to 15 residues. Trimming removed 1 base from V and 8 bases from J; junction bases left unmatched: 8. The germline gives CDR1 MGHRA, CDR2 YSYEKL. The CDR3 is CASSQVHTGGREAFF. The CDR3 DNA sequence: TGCGCCAGCAGCCAAGTTCACACAGGGGGCAGAGAAGCTTTCTTT.

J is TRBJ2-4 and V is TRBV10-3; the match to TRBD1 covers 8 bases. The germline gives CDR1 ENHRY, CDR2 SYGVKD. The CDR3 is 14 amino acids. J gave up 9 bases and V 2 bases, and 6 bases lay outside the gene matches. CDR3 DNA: TGTGCCATCAGTGAGGTCGAACAGGGGGGCATTCAGTACTTC. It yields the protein CAISEVEQGGIQYF.

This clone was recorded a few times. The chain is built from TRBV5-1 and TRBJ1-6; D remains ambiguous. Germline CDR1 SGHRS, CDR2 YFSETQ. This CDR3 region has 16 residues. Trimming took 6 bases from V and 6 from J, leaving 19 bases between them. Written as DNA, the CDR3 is TGCGCCAGCAAAGGTAATCTGGCAGCGTCTAATTCACCCCTCCACTTT. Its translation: CASKGNLAASNSPLHF.

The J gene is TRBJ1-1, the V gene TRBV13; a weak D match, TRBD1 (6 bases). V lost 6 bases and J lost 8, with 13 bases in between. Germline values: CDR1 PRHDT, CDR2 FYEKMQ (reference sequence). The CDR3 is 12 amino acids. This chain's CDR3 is CASRGGGAEAFF. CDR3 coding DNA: TGTGCCAGCAGGGGAGGGGGGGCGGAAGCTTTCTTT.

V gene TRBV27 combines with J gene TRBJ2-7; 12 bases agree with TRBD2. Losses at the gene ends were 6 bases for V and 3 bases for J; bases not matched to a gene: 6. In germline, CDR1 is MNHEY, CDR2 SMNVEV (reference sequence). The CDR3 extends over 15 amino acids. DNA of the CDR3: TGTGCCAGCAGAACGACTAGCGGGAGTATCTACGAGCAGTACTTC. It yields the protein CASRTTSGSIYEQYF.

The CDR3 nucleotides read TGTGCCAGCAGCCGACAAGCGGGGTACTATGGCTACACCTTC. Translating gives CASSRQAGYYGYTF. This chain uses TRBV28 with TRBJ1-2; the D is unclear. The CDR3 covers 14 residues. Germline values: CDR1 MDHEN, CDR2 SYDVKM. Trimming took 6 bases from V and 3 from J, leaving 14 bases between them.

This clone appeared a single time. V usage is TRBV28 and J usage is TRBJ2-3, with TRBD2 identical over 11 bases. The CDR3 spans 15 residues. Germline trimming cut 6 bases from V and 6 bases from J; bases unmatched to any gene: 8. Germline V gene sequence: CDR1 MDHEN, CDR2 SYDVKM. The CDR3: CASRTTSGRWDTQYF. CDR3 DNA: TGTGCCAGCAGGACCACTAGCGGGAGATGGGATACGCAGTATTTT.

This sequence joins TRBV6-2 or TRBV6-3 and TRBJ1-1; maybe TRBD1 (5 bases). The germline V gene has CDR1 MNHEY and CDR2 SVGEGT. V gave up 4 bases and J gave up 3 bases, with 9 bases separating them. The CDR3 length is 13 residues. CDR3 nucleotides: TGTGCCAGCAGTTTCGCGACAGACACTGAAGCTTTCTTT. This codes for CASSFATDTEAFF.

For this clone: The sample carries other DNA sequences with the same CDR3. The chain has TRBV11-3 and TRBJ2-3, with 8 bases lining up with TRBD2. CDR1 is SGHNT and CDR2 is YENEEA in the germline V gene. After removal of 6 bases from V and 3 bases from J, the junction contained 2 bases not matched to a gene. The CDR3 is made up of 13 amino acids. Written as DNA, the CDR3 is TGTGCCAGCAGTCTAGCGGGTACAGATACGCAGTATTTT. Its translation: CASSLAGTDTQYF. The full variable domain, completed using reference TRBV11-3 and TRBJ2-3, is EAGVVQSPRYKIIEKKQPVAFWCNPISGHNTLYWYLQNLGQGPELLIRYENEEAVDDSQLPKDRFSAERLKGVDSTLKIQPAELGDSAVYLCASSLAGTDTQYFGPGTRLTVL.

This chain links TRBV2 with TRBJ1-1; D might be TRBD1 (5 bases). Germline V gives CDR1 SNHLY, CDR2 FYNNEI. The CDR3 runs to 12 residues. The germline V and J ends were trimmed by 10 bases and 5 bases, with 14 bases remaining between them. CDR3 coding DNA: TGTGCCATCATCCCAGGGTTAACTGAAGCTTTCTTT. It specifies CAIIPGLTEAFF.

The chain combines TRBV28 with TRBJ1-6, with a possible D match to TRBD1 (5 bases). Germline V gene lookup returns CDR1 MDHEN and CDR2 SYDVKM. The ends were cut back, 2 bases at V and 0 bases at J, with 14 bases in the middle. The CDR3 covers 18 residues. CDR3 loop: CASSLAGEISSYNSPLHF. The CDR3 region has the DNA TGTGCCAGCAGTTTAGCGGGGGAGATTAGCTCCTATAATTCACCCCTCCACTTT.

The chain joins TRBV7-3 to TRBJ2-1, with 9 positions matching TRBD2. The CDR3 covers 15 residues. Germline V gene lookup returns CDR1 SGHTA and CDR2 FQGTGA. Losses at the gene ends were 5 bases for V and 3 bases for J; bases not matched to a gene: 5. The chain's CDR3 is CASSELAGLYNEQFF. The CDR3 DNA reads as TGTGCCAGCAGCGAACTAGCGGGCCTCTACAATGAGCAGTTCTTC.

CDR3 nucleotide sequence: TGCGCCAGCAGCCAGACGGGACAGAACTATGGCTACACCTTC. This translates into CASSQTGQNYGYTF. The chain has TRBV4-1 and TRBJ1-2; the match to TRBD1 covers 7 bases. The V and J ends lost 3 bases and 2 bases, in that order; junction bases with no gene match: 3. This CDR3 spans 14 amino acids. Germline assignment: CDR1 MGHRA and CDR2 YSYEKL.

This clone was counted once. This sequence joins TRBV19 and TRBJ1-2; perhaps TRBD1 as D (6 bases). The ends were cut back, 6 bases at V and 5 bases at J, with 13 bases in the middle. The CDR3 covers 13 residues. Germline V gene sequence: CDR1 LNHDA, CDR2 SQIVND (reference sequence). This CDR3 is CASSKQGGYGYTF. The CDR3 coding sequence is TGTGCCAGTAGCAAACAGGGAGGGTATGGCTACACCTTC.

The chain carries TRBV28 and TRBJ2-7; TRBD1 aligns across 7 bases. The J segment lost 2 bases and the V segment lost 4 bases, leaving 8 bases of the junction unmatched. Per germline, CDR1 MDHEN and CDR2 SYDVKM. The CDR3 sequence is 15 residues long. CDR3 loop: CASSSWTGGTYEQYF. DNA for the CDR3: TGTGCCAGCAGTTCTTGGACAGGTGGGACCTACGAGCAGTACTTC.

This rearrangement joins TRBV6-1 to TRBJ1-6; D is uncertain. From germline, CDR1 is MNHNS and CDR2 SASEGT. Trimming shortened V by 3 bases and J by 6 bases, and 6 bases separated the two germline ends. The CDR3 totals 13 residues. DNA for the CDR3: TGTGCCAGCAGTGATACGGGTAATTCACCCCTCCACTTT. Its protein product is CASSDTGNSPLHF.

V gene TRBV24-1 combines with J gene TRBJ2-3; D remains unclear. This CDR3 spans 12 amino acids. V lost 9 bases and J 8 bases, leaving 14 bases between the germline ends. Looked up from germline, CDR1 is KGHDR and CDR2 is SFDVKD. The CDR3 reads CATSGAVSTQYF. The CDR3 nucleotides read TGTGCCACCTCTGGAGCAGTTAGTACGCAGTATTTT.

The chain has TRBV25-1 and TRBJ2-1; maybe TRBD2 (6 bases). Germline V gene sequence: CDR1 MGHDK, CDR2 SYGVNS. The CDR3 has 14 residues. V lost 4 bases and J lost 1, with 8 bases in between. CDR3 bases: TGTGCCAGCAGTGTGGGACTTTCCTACAATGAGCAGTTCTTC. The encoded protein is CASSVGLSYNEQFF.

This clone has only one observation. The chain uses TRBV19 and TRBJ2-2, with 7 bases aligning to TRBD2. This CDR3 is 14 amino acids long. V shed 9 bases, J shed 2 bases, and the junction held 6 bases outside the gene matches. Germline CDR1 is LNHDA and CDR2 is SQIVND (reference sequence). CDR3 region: CASDGRQNTGELFF. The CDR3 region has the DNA TGTGCCAGCGACGGGAGGCAAAACACCGGGGAGCTGTTTTTT.

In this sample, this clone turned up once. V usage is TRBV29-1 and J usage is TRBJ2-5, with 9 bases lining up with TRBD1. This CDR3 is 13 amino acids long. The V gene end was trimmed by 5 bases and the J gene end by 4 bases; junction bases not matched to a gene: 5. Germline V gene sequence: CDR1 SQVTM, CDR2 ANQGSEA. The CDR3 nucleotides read TGCAGCGTTAAACAGGGGGCAAGAGAGACCCAGTACTTC. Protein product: CSVKQGARETQYF.

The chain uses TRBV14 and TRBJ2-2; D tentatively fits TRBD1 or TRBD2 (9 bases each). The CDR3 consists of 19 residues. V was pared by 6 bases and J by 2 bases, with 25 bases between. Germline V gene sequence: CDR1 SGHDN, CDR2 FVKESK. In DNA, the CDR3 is TGTGCCAGCAGTCACACAGGGGGCCGCGGGAGGGCCAACACCGGGGAGCTGTTTTTT. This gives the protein CASSHTGGRGRANTGELFF.

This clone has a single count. This CDR3 is CAWKLAGETQYF. The CDR3 nucleotides read TGTGCCTGGAAACTAGCGGGAGAGACCCAGTACTTC. V is TRBV30 and J is TRBJ2-5; TRBD2 matches at 9 bases. Trimming at V came to 4 bases and at J to 4 bases, leaving 1 base not matched to a gene. CDR1 is GTSNPN, CDR2 SVGIG, per germline (reference sequence). CDR3 length: 12 amino acids.

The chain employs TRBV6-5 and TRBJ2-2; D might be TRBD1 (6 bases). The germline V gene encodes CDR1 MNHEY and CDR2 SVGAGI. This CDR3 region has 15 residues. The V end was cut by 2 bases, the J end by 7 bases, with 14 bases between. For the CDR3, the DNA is TGTGCCAGCAGTTACGCCGGGACACCGATCGGGGAGCTGTTTTTT. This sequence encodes CASSYAGTPIGELFF.

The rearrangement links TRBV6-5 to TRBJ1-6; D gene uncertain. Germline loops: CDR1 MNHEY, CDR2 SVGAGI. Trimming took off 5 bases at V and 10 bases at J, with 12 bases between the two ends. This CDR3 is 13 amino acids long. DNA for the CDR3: TGTGCCAGCAGTCAAAGGGAGAGCTCACCCCTCCACTTT. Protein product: CASSQRESSPLHF.

As DNA, the CDR3 is TGTGCCAGCACCGATGGGACTAGCGCGAGTACGCAGTATTTT. Its protein product is CASTDGTSASTQYF. V and J are TRBV28 and TRBJ2-3; 10 nucleotides agree with TRBD2. With 7 bases clipped from V and 8 bases from J, the junction kept 9 bases outside the gene matches. This CDR3 is 14 amino acids long. CDR1 and CDR2 (germline): MDHEN, SYDVKM.